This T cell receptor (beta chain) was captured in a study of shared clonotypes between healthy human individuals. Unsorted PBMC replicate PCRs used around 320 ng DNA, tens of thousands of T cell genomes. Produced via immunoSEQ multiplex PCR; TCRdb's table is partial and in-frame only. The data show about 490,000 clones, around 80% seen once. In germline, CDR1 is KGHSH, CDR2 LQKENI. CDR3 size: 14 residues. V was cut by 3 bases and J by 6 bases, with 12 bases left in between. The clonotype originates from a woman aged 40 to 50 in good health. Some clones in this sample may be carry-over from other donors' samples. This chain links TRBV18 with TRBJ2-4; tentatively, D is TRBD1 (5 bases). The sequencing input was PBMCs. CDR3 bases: TGTGCCAGCTCACCGGGGCAACCACGAAACATTCAGTACTTC. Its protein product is CASSPGQPRNIQYF. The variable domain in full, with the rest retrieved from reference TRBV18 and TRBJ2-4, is NAGVMQNPRHLVRRRGQEARLRCSPMKGHSHVYWYRQLPEEGLKFMVYLQKENIIDESGMPKERFSAEFPKEGPSILRIQQVVRGDSAAYFCASSPGQPRNIQYFGAGTRLSVL.